These T cell receptor beta chains were read from a single sample in a study of shared clonotypes between healthy human individuals. Clones were sequenced by immunoSEQ multiplex PCR, and TCRdb holds only the in-frame ones, with some missing. The repertoire has 2,500,000 or so clones, 80% to 95% of them found once; the top ten carry 0.3% to 0.45%. Sequenced sample: naive CD4+ T cells from PBMCs. These receptors came from a man aged 18-30 years in good health. Some clones in this sample may be carry-over from other donors' samples. The CDR3 runs from the conserved cysteine through the conserved F or W. The D gene is left open where the match is weak. Clone size is shown for a subset of rows, as once, few, many or a class of expanded clone.

d_gene	abundance	j_gene	v_gene	CDR3nt	CDR3aa
.	.	TRBJ1-1	TRBV18	TGTGCCAGCTCACCCAGGGTTAACACTGAAGCTTTCTTT	CASSPRVNTEAFF
.	.	TRBJ1-2	TRBV7-3	TGTGCCAGCAGCTTAACGTCTACCTATAACTATGGCTACACCTTC	CASSLTSTYNYGYTF
TRBD2	.	TRBJ2-4	TRBV7-3	TGTGCCAGCAGCTTAAGGGGCGGGAGTAGCGACATTCAGTACTTC	CASSLRGGSSDIQYF
.	.	TRBJ2-5	TRBV4-2	TGTGCCAGCAGCCCAGGGGCGGGAGACCGAGAGACCCAGTACTTC	CASSPGAGDRETQYF
.	.	TRBJ2-7	TRBV9	TGTGCCAGCAGCGTAGGGATAGCGGCAGGCTACGAGCAGTACTTC	CASSVGIAAGYEQYF
.	.	TRBJ1-5	TRBV4-2	TGTGCCAGCAGCCAAGACCCAAGGGGGGAGAATCAGCCCCAGCATTTT	CASSQDPRGENQPQHF
.	.	TRBJ2-4	TRBV7-9	TGTGCCAGCAGCTTAACGGGAAACATTCAGTACTTC	CASSLTGNIQYF
.	once	TRBJ1-1	TRBV7-9	TGTGCCAGCAGCTTAAAGGGACGGGACACTGAAGCTTTCTTT	CASSLKGRDTEAFF
.	.	TRBJ2-7	TRBV7-9	TGTGCCAGCAGTTCAACCTACGAGCAGTACTTC	CASSSTYEQYF
TRBD1	.	TRBJ2-3	TRBV10-1	TGCGCCAGCATGTTGCTTGGGACAGGGGTGGCAGATACGCAGTATTTT	CASMLLGTGVADTQYF
.	.	TRBJ1-1	TRBV18	TGTGCCAGCTCAATCAACACGAACACTGAAGCTTTCTTT	CASSINTNTEAFF
.	.	TRBJ2-5	TRBV5-1	TGCGCCAGCAGCTTGGCGGCGGAGCGTCTAGGGAAAGAGACCCAGTACTTC	CASSLAAERLGKETQYF
TRBD2	.	TRBJ2-7	TRBV18	TGTGCCAGCTCACCACCGCAGACTAGCGGGAGGGCCTCCGAGCAGTACTTC	CASSPPQTSGRASEQYF
.	few	TRBJ1-5	TRBV6-1	TGTGCCAGCAGTGAGAGGGGGAATCAGCCCCAGCATTTT	CASSERGNQPQHF
.	.	TRBJ2-6	TRBV7-6	TGTGCCAGCAGCCGGGGAGTAAAAGGACTCTCTGGGGCCAACGTCCTGACTTTC	CASSRGVKGLSGANVLTF
TRBD1	.	TRBJ2-7	TRBV4-2	TGTGCCAGCAGCCAAAGGGACAGGGTAAACTACGAGCAGTACTTC	CASSQRDRVNYEQYF
.	.	TRBJ2-2	TRBV7-3	TGTGCCAGCAGCTTAACTAATCGGGGCGCCGGGGAGCTGTTTTTT	CASSLTNRGAGELFF
.	few	TRBJ1-5	TRBV28	TGTGCCAGCAGTTTATGGGGGCCGGATCAGCCCCAGCATTTT	CASSLWGPDQPQHF
TRBD2	.	TRBJ2-5	TRBV5-1	TGCGCCAGCAGCCAGGGGCGTAGCGGGGGACCCCAAGAGACCCAGTACTTC	CASSQGRSGGPQETQYF
TRBD1	few	TRBJ1-1	TRBV27	TGTGCCAGCAGTTCCCGACAGGGTAGGACTGAAGCTTTCTTT	CASSSRQGRTEAFF
TRBD1	.	TRBJ1-4	TRBV28	TGTGCCAGCACCCTAGGGGGCTCCATCAATGAAAAACTGTTTTTT	CASTLGGSINEKLFF
.	once	TRBJ1-2	TRBV4-3	TGCGCCAGCAGCCAAGGAACAGGGTGGGATGGCTACACCTTC	CASSQGTGWDGYTF
.	.	TRBJ2-5	TRBV27	TGTGCCAGCGCTGCCTTAGCGGTACATGGACAGACCCAGTACTTC	CASAALAVHGQTQYF
.	.	TRBJ2-2	TRBV7-9	TGTGCCAGCAGCTCAAAACAGGGCCCCCTCACCGGGGAGCTGTTTTTT	CASSSKQGPLTGELFF
TRBD1	.	TRBJ1-5	TRBV6-4	TGTGCCAGCAGTGCGGACAGGGGAGACCAGCCCCAGCATTTT	CASSADRGDQPQHF
TRBD1	.	TRBJ1-1	TRBV28	TGTGCCAGCAGGCCCCCGGTCGCAGGGGGCACTGAAGCTTTCTTT	CASRPPVAGGTEAFF
.	.	TRBJ1-1	TRBV29-1	TGCAGCATCCCGAATGGACGGCGCCCGGACACTGAAGCTTTCTTT	CSIPNGRRPDTEAFF
.	.	TRBJ2-5	TRBV7-2	TGTGCCAGCAGCTTAGTGGGGCAACGTGGGGAGACCCAGTACTTC	CASSLVGQRGETQYF
TRBD1	once	TRBJ1-2	TRBV29-1	TGCAGCGTGGGAACAGGGGTATCAGCTAACTATGGCTACACCTTC	CSVGTGVSANYGYTF
.	.	TRBJ2-4	TRBV11-2	TGTGCCAGCAGCTTAGGCCCTGGCGGGCCACGGGAAAACATTCAGTACTTC	CASSLGPGGPRENIQYF
TRBD2	.	TRBJ2-1	TRBV6-6	TGTGCCAGCAGGGAGCGGGAGTCCTACAATGAGCAGTTCTTC	CASRERESYNEQFF
TRBD1	.	TRBJ2-2	TRBV9	TGTGCCAGCAGCGCCCAAATCCAGGGGGCCATCACCGGGGAGCTGTTTTTT	CASSAQIQGAITGELFF
.	.	TRBJ2-7	TRBV9	TGTGCCAGCAGCCCGATGGACAGAGCCTACGAGCAGTACTTC	CASSPMDRAYEQYF
.	.	TRBJ2-7	TRBV4-1	TGCGCCAGCAGCATCGGCAGGGCAGGTAACTACGAGCAGTACTTC	CASSIGRAGNYEQYF
TRBD1	.	TRBJ1-5	TRBV6-1	TGTGCCAGCAGCAGGACAGGGGAACAGCCCCAGCATTTT	CASSRTGEQPQHF
.	.	TRBJ1-2	TRBV7-9	TGTGCCAGCAGCTCCGGGGTCTATGGCTACACCTTC	CASSSGVYGYTF
TRBD1	.	TRBJ2-7	TRBV9	TGTGCCAGCAGCGAGGGGGCGGGTTCCTACGAGCAGTACTTC	CASSEGAGSYEQYF
TRBD1	once	TRBJ1-2	TRBV30	TGTGCCTGTAACCGACAGGGATTAAACTATGGCTACACCTTC	CACNRQGLNYGYTF
.	.	TRBJ1-5	TRBV10-3	TGTGCCATCAGTGACTACGACAGCCTCAATCAGCCCCAGCATTTT	CAISDYDSLNQPQHF
.	few	TRBJ1-2	TRBV6-6	TGTGCCAGCAGTTACGTTGGAGATGGCTACACCTTC	CASSYVGDGYTF
TRBD1	.	TRBJ1-1	TRBV19	TGTGCCAGTAGTCGACTTATGGTGACCCCAAGCCGGACAGGGGAAAGCACTGAAGCTTTCTTT	CASSRLMVTPSRTGESTEAFF
TRBD2	.	TRBJ2-3	TRBV18	TGTGCCAGCTCACTCAGCGGGACCCTCACAGATACGCAGTATTTT	CASSLSGTLTDTQYF
TRBD2	.	TRBJ2-5	TRBV7-3	TGTGCCAGCAGCCGGGAGGGGGGAGGAGAGACCCAGTACTTC	CASSREGGGETQYF
TRBD2	once	TRBJ2-4	TRBV4-2	TGTGCCAGCAGCCAAGCTGCGACTAGCGGGAAAAACATTCAGTACTTC	CASSQAATSGKNIQYF
.	.	TRBJ2-2	TRBV2	TGTGCCAGCAGTGAGGGGGAGGCCCGACCCGGGGAGCTGTTTTTT	CASSEGEARPGELFF
TRBD1	.	TRBJ1-2	TRBV6-6	TGTGCCAGCAGCCCCCCAGGGGGCGGCCCTAACTATGGCTACACCTTC	CASSPPGGGPNYGYTF
.	.	TRBJ1-3	TRBV6-1	TGTGCCAGCAGCAGACTAACTGGAAACACCATATATTTT	CASSRLTGNTIYF
.	.	TRBJ2-5	TRBV28	TGTGCCAGCAGTCCGGTGCGTGGCAGGGTGACGGAGACCCAGTACTTC	CASSPVRGRVTETQYF
.	.	TRBJ2-7	TRBV4-1	TGCGCCAGCAGCCGACAGACCCAGTACGAGCAGTACTTC	CASSRQTQYEQYF
.	.	TRBJ2-2	TRBV5-1	TGCGCCAGCAGCGTGACAGTTCCCGGGGAGCTGTTTTTT	CASSVTVPGELFF
TRBD2	.	TRBJ2-5	TRBV5-4	TGTGCCAGCAGCTCACTAGCGGGGGGACAAGAGACCCAGTACTTC	CASSSLAGGQETQYF
TRBD1	.	TRBJ1-3	TRBV2	TGTGCCAGCAGTTATAGGGACAGGAACTCTGGAAACACCATATATTTT	CASSYRDRNSGNTIYF
.	few	TRBJ1-1	TRBV2	TGTGCCAGCAGTGAAGGGGCAGCTTTCTTT	CASSEGAAFF
.	.	TRBJ2-2	TRBV7-2	TGTGCCAGCAGACTCGACAGGGCGGGAAAGAACACCGGGGAGCTGTTTTTT	CASRLDRAGKNTGELFF